These 29 T cell receptor beta chains were all obtained from the same sample, sequenced in a study of spatial heterogeneity in lung cancer. Time point in this sample: sample taken at primary tumor resection. Whole RNA came from tumor, nontumor lung or frozen PBMC and was sequenced without being sorted. One entry per CDR3 protein, called by TCRdb with MiXCR from the 5' RACE reads. The data hold 2,000 or so distinct CDR3 sequences, with 7.8% observed a single time. The sequencing here drew on normal lung tissue next to the tumor, taken at surgery. Every receptor here comes from a male donor with early-stage non-small cell lung cancer.

A note on this clonotype: A library prepared for alpha chains yielded this beta chain as an off-target read; its size is of little meaning. The chain uses TRBV11-2 and TRBJ1-5; D is ambiguous. The CDR3 length is 14 residues. Looked up from germline, CDR1 is SGHAT and CDR2 is FQNNGV. V lost 5 bases and J lost 5, with 13 bases in between. The CDR3 is CASSGSAGDQPQHF. Written as DNA, the CDR3 is TGTGCCAGCAGCGGGTCGGCTGGAGATCAGCCCCAGCATTTT.

This clonotype was found many times. With the library built for alpha chains, this beta chain is off target and its frequency is not meaningful. The rearrangement joins TRBV20-1 to TRBJ2-7; 9 positions match TRBD2. The CDR3 is made up of 14 amino acids. Germline CDR1 and CDR2: DFQATT and SNEGSKA (reference sequence). With 5 bases clipped from V and 2 bases from J, the junction kept 7 bases outside the gene matches. CDR3 residues: CSAHGAGGTYEQYF. The CDR3 DNA follows: TGCAGTGCTCACGGAGCGGGGGGTACCTACGAGCAGTACTTC.

By proportion, this clonotype is medium-sized. Because this beta chain is a stray read in a library intended to capture alpha chains, its abundance should not be given much weight. The chain recombines TRBV10-3 with TRBJ1-5, with D unresolved. This CDR3 has 14 residues. Germline CDR1 reads ENHRY; CDR2 reads SYGVKD. Trimming took off 0 bases at V and 5 bases at J, with 8 bases between the two ends. The CDR3 here is CAISESRVYQPQHF. CDR3 DNA: TGTGCCATCAGTGAGTCGAGGGTGTATCAGCCCCAGCATTTT.

This clonotype was recorded many times. This beta chain is a stray sequence in a library constructed for alpha chains; its clone size is not meaningful. V gene TRBV7-9 combines with J gene TRBJ1-5; D is uncertain. The CDR3 is 16 residues long. Germline CDR1 reads SEHNR; CDR2 reads FQNEAQ (reference sequence). Trimming shortened V by 0 bases and J by 1 base, and 10 bases separated the two germline ends. CDR3 DNA: TGTGCCAGCAGCTTAGCGTGGGGAGAGAGCAATCAGCCCCAGCATTTT. It codes for CASSLAWGESNQPQHF.

This clonotype was seen many times. Little can be read into the size of this beta chain, an off-target read in a library designed for alpha chains. The V call is TRBV28, the J call TRBJ2-1; D is unclear. V shed 4 bases and J shed 9 bases, with 13 bases lying between them. Germline V gene data show CDR1 as MDHEN and CDR2 as SYDVKM. This CDR3 contains 13 residues. CDR3 nucleotide sequence: TGTGCCAGCAGTTCTCCCTACTTGAGTGAGCAGTTCTTC. This translates into CASSSPYLSEQFF.

In its sample, this clonotype is medium-sized. Little can be read into the size of this beta chain, an off-target read in a library designed for alpha chains. This chain connects TRBV28 to TRBJ1-5; 8 positions agree with TRBD1. The junction had 9 bases not matched to a gene; V was cut back by 5 bases and J by 3 bases. Germline lookup yields CDR1 MDHEN and CDR2 SYDVKM. This CDR3 region has 16 residues. The CDR3 nucleotides are TGTGCCAGCAGTAGGCTACAGGGGGGGTCCAATCAGCCCCAGCATTTT. Translating it yields CASSRLQGGSNQPQHF.

Within the sample, this clonotype is medium-sized. With the library built for alpha chains, this beta chain is off target and its frequency is not meaningful. The V call is TRBV7-8, the J call TRBJ1-1; D gene uncertain. Germline V gene lookup returns CDR1 SGHVS and CDR2 FQNEAQ. The CDR3 loop spans 14 amino acids. V lost 1 base, J lost 2 bases, and 8 bases lay in between. The CDR3 loop reads CASSLVQVNTEAFF. CDR3 bases: TGTGCCAGCAGCTTAGTCCAGGTAAACACTGAAGCTTTCTTT. Drawing the rest from reference TRBV7-8 and TRBJ1-1, the complete variable domain is GAGVSQSPRYKVAKRGQDVALRCDPISGHVSLFWYQQALGQGPEFLTYFQNEAQLDKSGLPSDRFFAERPEGSVSTLKIQRTQQEDSAVYLCASSLVQVNTEAFFGQGTRLTVV.

Sample share makes this clonotype medium-sized (0.01 to 0.1%). The library was designed around alpha chains, so this beta chain is a stray read whose abundance carries little weight. This chain uses TRBV11-3 with TRBJ2-3; TRBD1 matches at 8 bases. After removal of 6 bases from V and 4 bases from J, the junction contained 3 bases not matched to a gene. CDR3 length: 13 amino acids. Germline V gene sequence: CDR1 SGHNT, CDR2 YENEEA. The CDR3 protein is CASSSGGADTQYF. Written as DNA, the CDR3 is TGTGCCAGCAGTTCAGGGGGCGCAGATACGCAGTATTTT.

By share, this clonotype ranks as medium-sized. A library prepared for alpha chains yielded this beta chain as an off-target read; its size is of little meaning. The chain links TRBV9 to TRBJ2-3, with 13 bases lining up with TRBD2. This CDR3 comprises 18 residues. V dropped 0 bases and J dropped 3; count of bases not matched to a gene: 7. Germline loops: CDR1 SGDLS, CDR2 YYNGEE. CDR3 bases: TGTGCCAGCAGCGTAGTTCCACTAGCGGGGGGGCCGACAGATACGCAGTATTTT. Its protein product is CASSVVPLAGGPTDTQYF.

This clonotype is large within its sample. This beta chain is a stray read from a library made for alpha chains; its abundance is not meaningful. The chain is built from TRBV7-9 and TRBJ2-5, with unresolved D. V lost 2 bases and J 3 bases, leaving 13 bases between the germline ends. Germline CDR1 reads SEHNR; CDR2 reads FQNEAQ (reference sequence). The CDR3 has 15 amino acids. The CDR3 reads CASSLIGTRKETQYF. CDR3 DNA sequence: TGTGCCAGCAGCTTAATCGGTACTCGAAAAGAGACCCAGTACTTC.

In its sample, this clonotype ranks as large (0.1 to 1%). This beta chain came through as a stray read in a library set up for alpha chains, and its size says little. The CDR3 region has the DNA TGTGCCAGCAGCCCTGGCGGGGTTGCAGATACGCAGTATTTT. Translated: CASSPGGVADTQYF. The chain has TRBV6-2 or TRBV6-3 and TRBJ2-3, with D possibly matching TRBD2 (6 bases). The CDR3 consists of 14 residues. The V end was cut by 6 bases, the J end by 4 bases, with 14 bases between. CDR1 is MNHEY and CDR2 is SVGEGT in the germline V gene.

This clonotype was seen many times. In a library made to pick up alpha chains, this beta chain is a stray read with a size that means little. The chain combines TRBV28 with TRBJ1-5; D might be TRBD1 (5 bases). The germline V gene has CDR1 MDHEN and CDR2 SYDVKM. Deletions cut 3 bases from V and 5 bases from J, with 11 bases between. This CDR3 spans 14 amino acids. The CDR3 DNA is TGTGCCAGCAGTTTGGGGGTTGGAGATCAGCCCCAGCATTTT. Protein sequence: CASSLGVGDQPQHF. Looking up the rest from reference TRBV28 and TRBJ1-5 gives the full variable domain: DVKVTQSSRYLVKRTGEKVFLECVQDMDHENMFWYRQDPGLGLRLIYFSYDVKMKEKGDIPEGYSVSREKKERFSLILESASTNQTSMYLCASSLGVGDQPQHFGDGTRLSIL.

Remarks on this clonotype: As an off-target read in a library built for alpha chains, this beta chain has a frequency of little significance. The chain uses TRBV6-5 and TRBJ2-5; weak D call: TRBD2 (6 bases). Germline CDR1 MNHEY, CDR2 SVGAGI. This CDR3 region has 15 residues. The V gene lost 6 bases and the J gene lost 5 bases, with 19 bases spanning the gap. The CDR3 is CASSPGAGLRETQYF. For the CDR3, the DNA is TGTGCCAGCAGCCCTGGGGCGGGACTGAGGGAGACCCAGTACTTC.

There are many counts of this clonotype. This beta chain is off target for a library built for alpha chains, so its abundance means little. V is TRBV6-1 and J is TRBJ1-5, with no clear D. CDR3 length: 14 amino acids. Looked up from germline, CDR1 is MNHNS and CDR2 is SASEGT. The V end lost 3 bases, the J end lost 4 bases, and 10 bases lay between the germline ends. The CDR3 sequence is CASSEALENQPQHF. The CDR3 DNA sequence: TGTGCCAGCAGTGAGGCATTAGAGAATCAGCCCCAGCATTTT.

The sample holds a few counts of this clonotype. Found in a library prepared for alpha chains, this beta chain is an off-target read, and its abundance has little meaning. V usage is TRBV27 and J usage is TRBJ1-6; D is ambiguous. Trimming pared 6 bases from V and 11 bases from J, leaving 20 bases between. CDR3 size: 15 residues. Germline CDR1 MNHEY, CDR2 SMNVEV (reference sequence). CDR3 sequence (DNA): TGTGCCAGCAGCCGGATGACTGCGGAGAGTACACCCCTCCACTTT. Amino acid sequence: CASSRMTAESTPLHF.

This clonotype qualifies as medium-sized. This beta chain was picked up by a library intended for alpha chains and is off target, so its count carries little meaning. This chain uses TRBV6-1 with TRBJ2-5; 7 positions match TRBD1. This CDR3 comprises 19 residues. V shed 2 bases, J shed 4 bases, and the junction held 19 bases outside the gene matches. CDR1 is MNHNS and CDR2 is SASEGT in the germline V gene. The CDR3 loop is CASSEPIGTVAGIRETQYF. Here the CDR3 DNA reads TGTGCCAGCAGTGAACCCATCGGGACAGTGGCCGGAATAAGAGAGACCCAGTACTTC.

This clonotype came up many times. Because the library targeted alpha chains, this beta chain is an off-target read whose size means little. The genes are TRBV18 and TRBJ2-1, with 9 positions matching TRBD1. CDR3 length equals 16 residues. V trimming: 0 bases; J trimming: 6 bases; junction bases outside the gene matches: 6. Looked up from germline, CDR1 is KGHSH and CDR2 is LQKENI. The CDR3: CASSPPYRGQGNEQFF. In DNA form, the CDR3 reads TGTGCCAGCTCACCACCATACAGGGGGCAGGGCAATGAGCAGTTCTTC.

As regards this clonotype: This beta chain came through as a stray read in a library set up for alpha chains, and its size says little. The chain employs TRBV18 and TRBJ2-4, with D uncertain. The CDR3 is 14 amino acids. Germline values: CDR1 KGHSH, CDR2 LQKENI. V was shortened by 3 bases and J by 1 base, with 7 bases between the two germline ends. The CDR3 sequence: CASSPVQAKNIQYF. CDR3 nucleotides: TGTGCCAGCTCACCGGTGCAGGCCAAAAACATTCAGTACTTC.

About this clonotype: This beta chain turned up in a library designed for alpha chains; as an off-target read, its abundance says little. The V call is TRBV2, the J call TRBJ2-3, with a possible D match to TRBD2 (5 bases). The CDR3 is made up of 14 amino acids. CDR1 is SNHLY and CDR2 is FYNNEI in the germline V gene. V was pared by 0 bases and J by 6 bases, with 10 bases between. The CDR3 DNA follows: TGTGCCAGCAGTGAAGCCCCACTAGTTGATACGCAGTATTTT. This translates into CASSEAPLVDTQYF.

This clonotype was counted only a few times. The library was built for alpha chains, so this beta chain is an off-target read and its size means little. The V gene is TRBV6-2 or TRBV6-3, the J gene TRBJ1-1; D is ambiguous. The CDR3 loop spans 16 amino acids. The V end was cut by 0 bases, the J end by 1 base, with 12 bases between. From germline, CDR1 is MNHEY and CDR2 SVGEGT. The CDR3 DNA reads TGTGCCAGCAGTTACTCGGCGGCGGCGTCGAACACTGAAGCTTTCTTT. Its protein is CASSYSAAASNTEAFF.

This clonotype is classed as large. This beta chain represents an off-target read in a library built for alpha chains; its size is of limited meaning. The chain uses TRBV7-2 and TRBJ2-1, with 8 bases lining up with TRBD2. Germline CDR1 SGHTA, CDR2 FQGNSA. This CDR3 comprises 14 residues. Trimming took 4 bases from V and 12 from J; bases not matched to a gene: 11. For the CDR3, the DNA is TGTGCCAGCAGCTCAGGTGGCGGGGGGACGATGCAGTTCTTC. Translation gives CASSSGGGGTMQFF.

In its sample, this clonotype is medium-sized (0.01 to 0.1%). Found in a library prepared for alpha chains, this beta chain is an off-target read, and its abundance has little meaning. Here the CDR3 DNA reads TGCAGTGCTGGGAAACGCACTGTAGGGGTGGATGAAAAACTGTTTTTT. It encodes CSAGKRTVGVDEKLFF. The V call is TRBV20-1, the J call TRBJ1-4; a weak D match, TRBD1 (5 bases). The V gene's germline CDR1 is DFQATT and CDR2 SNEGSKA (reference sequence). The CDR3 extends over 16 amino acids. V was shortened by 5 bases and J by 6 bases, with 22 bases between the two germline ends.

A remark on this clonotype: Being off target in a library aimed at alpha chains, this beta chain has a size of little meaning. The rearrangement uses TRBV27 and TRBJ2-7, with 9 bases matching TRBD1. The V and J ends lost 4 bases and 2 bases, in that order; junction bases with no gene match: 12. The germline V gene has CDR1 MNHEY and CDR2 SMNVEV (reference sequence). The CDR3 has 17 amino acids. Here the CDR3 DNA reads TGTGCCAGCAGTTCCCGGTATTGGGGGACAGGGACCTACGAGCAGTACTTC. This gives the protein CASSSRYWGTGTYEQYF.

In its sample, this clonotype was seen many times. This beta chain turned up in a library designed for alpha chains; as an off-target read, its abundance says little. The gene calls are TRBV10-3 and TRBJ1-5, with a tentative D call TRBD1 (6 bases). Germline V gives CDR1 ENHRY, CDR2 SYGVKD. V was trimmed by 6 bases and J by 3 bases, leaving 12 bases between them. The CDR3 runs 14 residues. Here the CDR3 DNA reads TGTGCCATCAGCCTACAGGGCGACAATCAGCCCCAGCATTTT. Translated, it gives CAISLQGDNQPQHF.

In the case of this clonotype: This beta chain is a stray read from a library made for alpha chains; its abundance is not meaningful. The V and J genes are TRBV12-3 or TRBV12-4 and TRBJ2-1, with TRBD2 identical over 7 bases. V lost 5 bases, J lost 0 bases, and 4 bases stayed unmatched. The CDR3 totals 15 residues. The CDR3: CASSPGGSSYNEQFF. The CDR3 bases are TGTGCCAGCAGTCCGGGGGGAAGCTCCTACAATGAGCAGTTCTTC.

In its sample, this clonotype is medium-sized (0.01 to 0.1%). The library was built for alpha chains, so this beta chain is an off-target read and its size means little. V and J are TRBV4-3 and TRBJ1-1; TRBD1 matches 9 bases. Germline loops: CDR1 LGHNA, CDR2 YSLEER. J was trimmed by 5 bases and V by 2 bases; bases with no gene match: 9. This CDR3 is built from 16 residues. The CDR3 nucleotides are TGCGCCAGCAGCCAACGGACGGGACAGGGCGGTACTGAAGCTTTCTTT. It encodes CASSQRTGQGGTEAFF.

This clonotype has at least ten counts. A library made for alpha chains picked up this beta chain off target, so its size means little. This rearrangement joins TRBV12-3 or TRBV12-4 to TRBJ2-1; 9 positions match TRBD2. The CDR3 consists of 17 residues. Germline trimming cut 5 bases from V and 8 bases from J; bases unmatched to any gene: 16. The CDR3: CASSPGTSHQGEDEQFF. The CDR3, as DNA: TGTGCCAGCAGTCCCGGGACTAGCCACCAGGGAGAGGATGAGCAGTTCTTC.

As to this clonotype: The library was prepared for alpha chains; this beta chain is a stray read, so its frequency means little. The chain carries TRBV7-2 and TRBJ2-5; 7 bases align to TRBD2. J gave up 1 base and V 2 bases, and 13 bases lay outside the gene matches. CDR3 length: 18 residues. The V gene's germline CDR1 is SGHTA and CDR2 FQGNSA. CDR3 in amino acids: CASSLYPSLAGAQETQYF. In DNA form, the CDR3 reads TGTGCCAGCAGCTTATACCCGTCCTTAGCGGGCGCCCAAGAGACCCAGTACTTC.

Ten or more counts support this clonotype. This beta chain turned up in a library designed for alpha chains; as an off-target read, its abundance says little. CDR3 sequence reads: CASSQASGNQPQHF. DNA of the CDR3: TGTGCCAGCAGCCAGGCCTCGGGCAATCAGCCCCAGCATTTT. The chain employs TRBV3-1 and TRBJ1-5, with D hard to call. The CDR3 is 14 amino acids. The V and J ends lost 3 bases and 2 bases respectively, with 8 bases between them. CDR1 and CDR2 from the germline V gene are LGHDT and YNNKEL (reference sequence).